A single sample is the source of the 17 T cell receptor beta chains below, sequenced in a study of OX40 agonist ivuxolimab in advanced cancers. Libraries were constructed by the immunoSEQ multiplex PCR assay. TCRdb re-hosts the immuneACCESS table, in-frame sequences only. Its copies lack some clones; in the studies checked, an unresolved V gene accounts for under half of them, and the cause for the rest is not known. Present in this sample are tens of thousands of clones, just over 85% of which were seen just once. Clones ranked in the top ten supply around 3% of the sample. The source material was CD4+ or CD8+ T cells sorted from blood, sampled in a trial of the OX40 agonist ivuxolimab. These TCRs come from an adult with an advanced solid tumor such as melanoma, head and neck, liver or kidney cancer.

The chain is built from TRBV5-1 and TRBJ1-2; weak D call: TRBD1 (6 bases). The V and J ends lost 5 bases and 2 bases respectively, with 13 bases between them. This CDR3 spans 14 amino acids. Germline V gene sequence: CDR1 SGHRS, CDR2 YFSETQ. The CDR3 spells CASSSGQLNYGYTF. The CDR3 DNA is TGCGCCAGCAGTTCAGGACAGTTAAACTATGGCTACACCTTC.

The chain combines TRBV7-9 with TRBJ2-3; 7 bases match TRBD1. Per germline, CDR1 SEHNR and CDR2 FQNEAQ (reference sequence). The V segment lost 3 bases and the J segment 4 bases; nucleotides outside the gene matches: 1. There are 13 residues in the CDR3. The DNA for the CDR3 is TGTGCCAGCAGCTTCGGGACAGCAGATACGCAGTATTTT. Translated, it gives CASSFGTADTQYF.

This chain joins TRBV7-9 and TRBJ1-5; tentative D call: TRBD1 (5 bases). The CDR3 contains 15 residues. The germline V and J ends were trimmed by 1 base and 1 base, with 8 bases remaining between them. Germline CDR1 and CDR2: SEHNR and FQNEAQ (reference sequence). CDR3 protein: CASSLGRGSNQPQHF. The CDR3 region has the DNA TGTGCCAGCAGCTTAGGTAGGGGAAGCAATCAGCCCCAGCATTTT.

The V and J genes are TRBV28 and TRBJ1-2; TRBD1 aligns across 12 bases. The CDR3 extends over 15 amino acids. Per the germline V gene, CDR1 is MDHEN and CDR2 is SYDVKM. Germline trimming cut 5 bases from V and 5 bases from J; bases unmatched to any gene: 6. The CDR3 region is CASSKGGQGAYGYTF. CDR3 sequence (DNA): TGTGCCAGCAGTAAGGGGGGACAGGGGGCGTATGGCTACACCTTC.

The J gene is TRBJ2-3, the V gene TRBV27; D might be TRBD2 (6 bases). The CDR3 extends over 14 amino acids. Germline V CDR1 and CDR2: MNHEY, SMNVEV (reference sequence). Deletions cut 6 bases from V and 5 bases from J, with 15 bases between. DNA of the CDR3: TGTGCCAGCAGACATCCTCGACTAGTAGATACGCAGTATTTT. It encodes CASRHPRLVDTQYF.

The chain combines TRBV7-2 with TRBJ1-2, with unresolved D. The V gene lost 2 bases and the J gene lost 3 bases, with 13 bases spanning the gap. The length of the CDR3 is 15 residues. Germline assignment: CDR1 SGHTA and CDR2 FQGNSA. CDR3 coding DNA: TGTGCCAGCAGCTTATCGTCGTGGCGGGACTATGGCTACACCTTC. Its protein product is CASSLSSWRDYGYTF.

The rearrangement links TRBV5-1 to TRBJ2-7, with D possibly being TRBD1 (5 bases). Looked up from germline, CDR1 is SGHRS and CDR2 is YFSETQ. Trimming cost V 0 bases and J 6 bases, with 16 bases left between them. CDR3 length: 15 amino acids. CDR3 coding DNA: TGCGCCAGCAGCTTGGTTACAGGACACCCCCTCGAGCAGTACTTC. Its protein product is CASSLVTGHPLEQYF.

The chain carries TRBV6-1 and TRBJ1-1; TRBD1 matches 8 bases. Germline CDR1 is MNHNS and CDR2 is SASEGT. V was pared by 2 bases and J by 10 bases, with 3 bases of the junction left unmatched. The CDR3 is made up of 12 amino acids. This CDR3 is CASSEPTGGAFF. CDR3 coding DNA: TGTGCCAGCAGTGAACCAACAGGGGGAGCTTTCTTT.

This clone was detected only once. V usage is TRBV11-2 and J usage is TRBJ2-7; 7 bases agree with TRBD2. The junction had 8 bases not matched to a gene; V was cut back by 4 bases and J by 2 bases. CDR3 length: 15 residues. Germline-derived CDR1 and CDR2 are SGHAT and FQNNGV. The CDR3 DNA follows: TGTGCCAGCAGCTCCTTAGCGGGTAGGCCCTACGAGCAGTACTTC. As protein: CASSSLAGRPYEQYF.

J is TRBJ1-1 and V is TRBV19, with D possibly being TRBD1 (5 bases). The germline CDR1 and CDR2 sequences are LNHDA and SQIVND (reference sequence). V lost 1 base, J lost 4 bases, and 13 bases lay in between. The CDR3 loop spans 15 amino acids. The CDR3 here is CASSIVRGLGTEAFF. In DNA form, the CDR3 reads TGTGCCAGTAGTATAGTGAGGGGCCTCGGCACTGAAGCTTTCTTT.

V and J are TRBV11-1 and TRBJ2-2, with 10 bases identical to TRBD1. The germline CDR1 and CDR2 sequences are SGHAT and FQDESV (reference sequence). The J segment lost 4 bases and the V segment lost 3 bases, leaving 5 bases of the junction unmatched. The CDR3 spans 16 residues. CDR3 nucleotide sequence: TGTGCCAGCAGCTTCTCGGACAGGGGGTTCACCGGGGAGCTGTTTTTT. Encoded protein: CASSFSDRGFTGELFF.

This chain connects TRBV5-6 to TRBJ2-3; 10 bases line up with TRBD2. The CDR3 contains 16 residues. CDR1 is SGHDT and CDR2 is YYEEEE in the germline V gene. V lost 1 base to trimming and J lost 1 base; unmatched junction nucleotides: 3. CDR3 DNA: TGTGCCAGCAGCTTGATCCTAGCGGGAGGCACAGATACGCAGTATTTT. This gives the protein CASSLILAGGTDTQYF. Combining the CDR3 with reference TRBV5-6 and TRBJ2-3 gives the whole variable domain DAGVTQSPTHLIKTRGQQVTLRCSPKSGHDTVSWYQQALGQGPQFIFQYYEEEERQRGNFPDRFSGHQFPNYSSELNVNALLLGDSALYLCASSLILAGGTDTQYFGPGTRLTVL.

The chain recombines TRBV5-1 with TRBJ2-2, with 8 nucleotides matching TRBD1. V was pared by 7 bases and J by 5 bases, with 4 bases of the junction left unmatched. CDR1 is SGHRS and CDR2 is YFSETQ in the germline V gene. The CDR3 is 13 amino acids. CDR3 amino acids: CASRTGSTGELFF. CDR3 sequence (DNA): TGCGCCAGCCGGACAGGGAGTACCGGGGAGCTGTTTTTT.

This clone appeared once. The chain couples TRBV5-6 to TRBJ2-7, with D perhaps matching TRBD1 or TRBD2 (5 bases each). CDR3 length: 12 residues. Trimming left V 4 bases short and J 4 bases short, with 9 bases between. Germline CDR1 is SGHDT and CDR2 is YYEEEE. The CDR3 DNA follows: TGTGCCAGCAGCCTTGGGGGATACGAGCAGTACTTC. Translation gives CASSLGGYEQYF.

The chain uses TRBV19 and TRBJ2-3; 9 bases line up with TRBD2. V dropped 5 bases and J dropped 4; count of bases not matched to a gene: 13. This CDR3 region has 17 residues. From germline, CDR1 is LNHDA and CDR2 SQIVND (reference sequence). The CDR3 bases are TGTGCCAGTAGTTTCAGCGGGGGGCCCTTACCGGCAGATACGCAGTATTTT. This encodes CASSFSGGPLPADTQYF.

This chain's CDR3 is CASRGQRESSYEQYF. The CDR3 DNA reads as TGCGCCAGCAGAGGACAGAGGGAGAGCTCCTACGAGCAGTACTTC. V gene TRBV5-1 combines with J gene TRBJ2-7; D is possibly TRBD1 (6 bases). Per germline, CDR1 SGHRS and CDR2 YFSETQ. The CDR3 extends over 15 amino acids. Trimming took 5 bases from V and 0 from J, leaving 15 bases between them.

The chain has TRBV7-3 and TRBJ2-2; 8 bases map to TRBD2. The CDR3 is 15 residues long. Unmatched junction bases numbered 11, after V lost 7 bases and J lost 7 bases. CDR1 and CDR2 from the germline V gene are SGHTA and FQGTGA. CDR3 loop: CASKERGPGGGELFF. Here the CDR3 DNA reads TGTGCCAGCAAGGAGCGGGGGCCCGGTGGCGGGGAGCTGTTTTTT.